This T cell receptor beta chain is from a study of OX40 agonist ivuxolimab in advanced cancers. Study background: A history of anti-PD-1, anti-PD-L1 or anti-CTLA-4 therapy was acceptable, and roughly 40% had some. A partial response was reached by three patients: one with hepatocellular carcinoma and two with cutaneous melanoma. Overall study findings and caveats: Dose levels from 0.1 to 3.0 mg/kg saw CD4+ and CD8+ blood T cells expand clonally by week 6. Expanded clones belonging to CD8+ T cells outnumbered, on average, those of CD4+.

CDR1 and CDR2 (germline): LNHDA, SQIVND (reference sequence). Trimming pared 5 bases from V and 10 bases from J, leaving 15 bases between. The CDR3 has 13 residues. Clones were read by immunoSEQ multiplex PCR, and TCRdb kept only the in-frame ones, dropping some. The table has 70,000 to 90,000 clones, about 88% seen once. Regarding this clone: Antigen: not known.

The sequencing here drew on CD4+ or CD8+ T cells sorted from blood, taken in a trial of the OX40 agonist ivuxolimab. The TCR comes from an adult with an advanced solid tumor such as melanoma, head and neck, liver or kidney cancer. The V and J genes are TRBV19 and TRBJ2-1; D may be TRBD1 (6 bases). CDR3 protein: CASSAQGGNEQFF. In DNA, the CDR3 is TGTGCCAGTAGTGCTCAAGGGGGAAACGAGCAGTTCTTC.